This T cell receptor (beta chain) was recovered during a study of immune characterization of retroperitoneal liposarcoma. MiXCR, run by TCRdb on the PCR reads, gives a single entry per CDR3 protein. Among roughly 10,000 distinct CDR3 sequences, under 35% were seen once, and the ten largest hold about a tenth. By share of the sample, this clonotype is medium-sized. Germline CDR1 MNHNS, CDR2 SASEGT. With V trimmed by 5 bases and J by 5 bases, 6 bases remained unmatched. The CDR3 totals 14 residues. The sequenced sample was tumor tissue. This receptor was obtained from a female donor with retroperitoneal liposarcoma. The gene calls are TRBV6-1 and TRBJ2-5, with 9 bases fitting TRBD1. The CDR3: CASSNGGQGETQYF. The CDR3 bases are TGTGCCAGCAGTAATGGAGGACAGGGGGAGACCCAGTACTTC.